This TCR beta chain was recorded in a study of response to subunit inactivated influenza vaccine. Study-level points and caveats: Authors suggested each seasonal flu vaccination may recruit only limited numbers of new T cells.

The ends were cut back, 5 bases at V and 0 bases at J, with 14 bases in the middle. Germline lookup yields CDR1 MDHEN and CDR2 SYDVKM. The CDR3 length is 15 residues. This clonotype turned up a few times. Its antigen is unidentified. A single record per CDR3 protein comes from TCRdb applying MiXCR to the RT-PCR reads. The data hold a few hundred thousand distinct CDR3 sequences, with about 20% observed a single time. The chain couples TRBV28 to TRBJ2-7; possibly TRBD1 or TRBD2 for D (5 bases each). This sequence was found in a man aged 50 to 69 who received an inactivated influenza vaccine. This specimen was PBMCs from blood, taken about 20 months after vaccination. The CDR3 sequence: CASSKPRESSYEQYF. The CDR3 coding sequence is TGTGCCAGCAGTAAACCCAGGGAGAGCTCCTACGAGCAGTACTTC.